One sample yielded the 4 T cell receptor beta chains listed below, sequenced in a study of T cell repertoires in cytomegalovirus infection. These receptors have no identified antigens. TCRdb re-called the reads through MiXCR, storing one row per CDR3 protein. Of about 920,000 distinct CDR3 sequences in the sample, less than 35% were seen once. Sequencing used cultured CD8+ T cells from PBMCs, obtained from culture after CMV antigen stimulation. The receptor set was obtained from a human donor in good health (CMV status not recorded). Some clones in this sample may be carry-over from other donors' samples.

This clonotype was seen only a few times. The V and J genes are TRBV10-3 and TRBJ2-7; D not resolved. Germline V CDR1 and CDR2: ENHRY, SYGVKD. This CDR3 comprises 13 residues. V was shortened by 6 bases and J by 0 bases, with 9 bases between the two germline ends. DNA of the CDR3: TGTGCCATCAGGTCAGGTAGCTCCTACGAGCAGTACGTC. This encodes CAIRSGSSYEQYV.

The sample holds a few counts of this clonotype. The CDR3 sequence is CASSIPWTDVEELFF. The CDR3, as DNA: TGTGCCAGCAGTATCCCCTGGACAGACGTCGAGGAGCTGTTTTTT. The rearrangement links TRBV7-9 to TRBJ2-2; D perhaps matches TRBD1 (6 bases). V lost 6 bases and J 10 bases, leaving 21 bases between the germline ends. Germline CDR1 SEHNR, CDR2 FQNEAQ (reference sequence). The CDR3 loop spans 15 amino acids.

The rearrangement links TRBV27 to TRBJ2-2; TRBD2 matches 7 bases. In germline, CDR1 is MNHEY, CDR2 SMNVEV (reference sequence). The CDR3 contains 13 residues. With V trimmed by 8 bases and J by 6 bases, 6 bases remained unmatched. DNA for the CDR3: TGTGCCAGCGCCGTAGGGAGGGCCGGGGAGCTGTTTTTT. This translates into CASAVGRAGELFF.

This clonotype turned up a few times. The CDR3 bases are TGCGCCAGCAGCCAACGTCAGGGACCGGGGGATGAGCAGTTCTTC. Translating it yields CASSQRQGPGDEQFF. The chain employs TRBV4-1 and TRBJ2-1, with D maybe TRBD2 (6 bases). In germline, CDR1 is MGHRA, CDR2 YSYEKL. V was pared by 2 bases and J by 8 bases, with 16 bases between. This CDR3 region has 15 residues.